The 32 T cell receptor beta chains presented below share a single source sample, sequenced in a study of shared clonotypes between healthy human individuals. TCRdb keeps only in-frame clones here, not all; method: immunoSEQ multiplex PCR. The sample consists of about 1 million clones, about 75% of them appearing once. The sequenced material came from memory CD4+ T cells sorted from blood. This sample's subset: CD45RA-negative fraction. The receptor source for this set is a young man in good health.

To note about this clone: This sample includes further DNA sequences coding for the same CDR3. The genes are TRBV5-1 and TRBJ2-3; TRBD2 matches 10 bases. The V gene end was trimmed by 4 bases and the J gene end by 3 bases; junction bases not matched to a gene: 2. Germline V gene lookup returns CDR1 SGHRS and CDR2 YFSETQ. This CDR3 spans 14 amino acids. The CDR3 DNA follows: TGCGCCAGCAGCCTAGCGGGAGCGACAGATACGCAGTATTTT. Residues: CASSLAGATDTQYF.

The CDR3 DNA is TGTGCCAGCAGCGCCCAGTCGCCAAGTAGCTCCTACAATGAGCAGTTCTTC. This encodes CASSAQSPSSSYNEQFF. V usage is TRBV9 and J usage is TRBJ2-1; D uncertain. The CDR3 length is 17 residues. Germline CDR1 is SGDLS and CDR2 is YYNGEE. Trimming cost V 3 bases and J 0 bases, with 16 bases left between them.

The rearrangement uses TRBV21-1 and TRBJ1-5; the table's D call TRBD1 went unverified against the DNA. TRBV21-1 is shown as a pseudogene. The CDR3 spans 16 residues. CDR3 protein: CASSKVTGYSNQPQHF. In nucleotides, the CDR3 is TGTGCCAGCAGCAAAGTTACAGGATATAGCAATCAGCCCCAGCATTTT.

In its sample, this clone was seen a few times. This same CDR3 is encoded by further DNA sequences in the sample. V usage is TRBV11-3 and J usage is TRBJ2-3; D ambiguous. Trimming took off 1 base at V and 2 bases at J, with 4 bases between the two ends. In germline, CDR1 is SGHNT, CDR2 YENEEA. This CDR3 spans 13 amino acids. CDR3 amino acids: CASSLGATDTQYF. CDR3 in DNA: TGTGCCAGCAGCTTAGGAGCCACAGATACGCAGTATTTT.

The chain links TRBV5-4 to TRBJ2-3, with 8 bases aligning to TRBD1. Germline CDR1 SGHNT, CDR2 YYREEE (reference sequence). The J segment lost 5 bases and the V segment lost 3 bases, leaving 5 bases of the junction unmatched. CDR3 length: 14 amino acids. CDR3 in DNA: TGTGCCAGCAGCTCAAGACAGGGGCAAGATACGCAGTATTTT. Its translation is CASSSRQGQDTQYF.

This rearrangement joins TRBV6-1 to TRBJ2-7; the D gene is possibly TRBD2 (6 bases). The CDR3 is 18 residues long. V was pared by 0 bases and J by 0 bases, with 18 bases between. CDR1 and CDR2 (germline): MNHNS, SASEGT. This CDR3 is CASSEAGGSLLSSYEQYF. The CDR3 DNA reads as TGTGCCAGCAGTGAAGCGGGGGGAAGTCTGTTAAGCTCCTACGAGCAGTACTTC.

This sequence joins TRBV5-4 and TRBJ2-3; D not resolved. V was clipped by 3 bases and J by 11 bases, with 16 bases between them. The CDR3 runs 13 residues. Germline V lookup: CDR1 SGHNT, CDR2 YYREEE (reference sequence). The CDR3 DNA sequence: TGTGCCAGCAGCTCCGACCCAGACTCGGGGCAGTATTTT. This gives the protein CASSSDPDSGQYF.

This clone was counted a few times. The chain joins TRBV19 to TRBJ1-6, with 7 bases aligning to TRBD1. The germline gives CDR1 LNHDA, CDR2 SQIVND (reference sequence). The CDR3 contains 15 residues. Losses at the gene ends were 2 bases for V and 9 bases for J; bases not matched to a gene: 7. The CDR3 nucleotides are TGTGCCAGTAGTATAAAGACAGGGTCGGGTTCACCCCTCCACTTT. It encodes CASSIKTGSGSPLHF.

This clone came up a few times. CDR3 sequence (DNA): TGTGCCAGCAGCTCCCCTGGAACCAATATAAATGAAAAACTGTTTTTT. This gives the protein CASSSPGTNINEKLFF. V usage is TRBV28 and J usage is TRBJ1-4; no definite D call. V gave up 6 bases and J gave up 5 bases, with 19 bases separating them. CDR3 length: 16 amino acids. Germline-derived CDR1 and CDR2 are MDHEN and SYDVKM.

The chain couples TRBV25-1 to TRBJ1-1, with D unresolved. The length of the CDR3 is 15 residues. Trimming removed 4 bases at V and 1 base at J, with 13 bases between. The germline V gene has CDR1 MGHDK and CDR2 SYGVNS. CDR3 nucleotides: TGTGCCAGCAGTGCAGTCTTGACGGCGAACACTGAAGCTTTCTTT. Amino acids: CASSAVLTANTEAFF.

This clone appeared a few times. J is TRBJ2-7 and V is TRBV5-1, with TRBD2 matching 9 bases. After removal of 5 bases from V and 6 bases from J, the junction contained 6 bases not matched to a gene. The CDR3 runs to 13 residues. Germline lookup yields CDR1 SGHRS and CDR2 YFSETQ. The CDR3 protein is CASRILAGREQYF. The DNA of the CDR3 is TGCGCCAGCAGGATTCTAGCGGGACGCGAGCAGTACTTC.

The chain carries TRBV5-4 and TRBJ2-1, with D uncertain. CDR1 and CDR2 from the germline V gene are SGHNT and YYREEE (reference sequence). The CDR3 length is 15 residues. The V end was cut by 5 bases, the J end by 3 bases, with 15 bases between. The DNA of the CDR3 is TGTGCCAGCAGTCCCGGACCGAGCAGCTACAATGAGCAGTTCTTC. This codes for CASSPGPSSYNEQFF. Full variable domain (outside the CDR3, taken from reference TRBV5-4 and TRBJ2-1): ETGVTQSPTHLIKTRGQQVTLRCSSQSGHNTVSWYQQALGQGPQFIFQYYREEENGRGNFPPRFSGLQFPNYSSELNVNALELDDSALYLCASSPGPSSYNEQFFGPGTRLTVL.

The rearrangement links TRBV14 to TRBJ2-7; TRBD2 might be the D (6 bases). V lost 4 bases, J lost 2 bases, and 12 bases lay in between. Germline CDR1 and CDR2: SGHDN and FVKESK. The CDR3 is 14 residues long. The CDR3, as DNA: TGTGCCAGCAGCCCGTTCGGGGGTACCTACGAGCAGTACTTC. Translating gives CASSPFGGTYEQYF.

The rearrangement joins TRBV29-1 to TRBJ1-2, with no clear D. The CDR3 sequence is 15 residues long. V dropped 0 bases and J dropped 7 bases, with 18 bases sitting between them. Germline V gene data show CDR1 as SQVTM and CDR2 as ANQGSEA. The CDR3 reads CSVEDQKGGIFGYTF. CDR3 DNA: TGCAGCGTTGAAGATCAGAAGGGAGGTATTTTTGGCTACACCTTC.

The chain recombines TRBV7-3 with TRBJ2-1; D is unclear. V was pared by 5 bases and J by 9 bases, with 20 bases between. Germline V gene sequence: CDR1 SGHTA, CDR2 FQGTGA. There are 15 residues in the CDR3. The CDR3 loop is CASSPGDRTYGEQFF. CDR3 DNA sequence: TGTGCCAGCAGCCCTGGTGATAGAACATACGGTGAGCAGTTCTTC.

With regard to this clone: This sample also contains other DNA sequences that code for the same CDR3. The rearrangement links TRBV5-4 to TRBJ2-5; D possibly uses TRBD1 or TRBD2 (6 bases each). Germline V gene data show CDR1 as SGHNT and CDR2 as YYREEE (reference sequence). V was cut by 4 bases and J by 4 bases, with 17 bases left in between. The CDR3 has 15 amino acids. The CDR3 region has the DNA TGTGCCAGCAGCCTCGACACGGGGGCGGGAGAGACCCAGTACTTC. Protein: CASSLDTGAGETQYF.

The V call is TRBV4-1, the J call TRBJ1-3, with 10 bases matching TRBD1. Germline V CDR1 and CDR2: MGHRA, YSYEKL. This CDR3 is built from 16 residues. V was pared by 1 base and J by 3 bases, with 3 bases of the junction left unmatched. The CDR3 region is CASSQGWTGGGNTIYF. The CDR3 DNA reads TGCGCCAGCAGCCAAGGTTGGACAGGGGGTGGAAACACCATATATTTT.

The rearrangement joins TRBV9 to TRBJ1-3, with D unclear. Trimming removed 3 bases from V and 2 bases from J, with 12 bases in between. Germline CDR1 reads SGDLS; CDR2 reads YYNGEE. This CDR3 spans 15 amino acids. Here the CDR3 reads CASSGQGRAGNTIYF. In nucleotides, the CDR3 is TGTGCCAGCAGCGGACAAGGGAGAGCTGGAAACACCATATATTTT.

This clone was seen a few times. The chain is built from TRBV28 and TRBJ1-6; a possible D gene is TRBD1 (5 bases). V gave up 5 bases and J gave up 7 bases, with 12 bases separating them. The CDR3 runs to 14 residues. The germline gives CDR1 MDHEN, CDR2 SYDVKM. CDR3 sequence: CASSVGGSNSPLHF. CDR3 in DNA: TGTGCCAGCAGTGTCGGGGGGAGCAATTCACCCCTCCACTTT. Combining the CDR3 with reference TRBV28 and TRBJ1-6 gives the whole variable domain DVKVTQSSRYLVKRTGEKVFLECVQDMDHENMFWYRQDPGLGLRLIYFSYDVKMKEKGDIPEGYSVSREKKERFSLILESASTNQTSMYLCASSVGGSNSPLHFGNGTRLTVT.

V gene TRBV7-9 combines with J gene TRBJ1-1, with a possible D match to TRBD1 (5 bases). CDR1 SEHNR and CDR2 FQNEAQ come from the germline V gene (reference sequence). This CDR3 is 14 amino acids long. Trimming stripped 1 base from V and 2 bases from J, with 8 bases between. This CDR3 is CASSLGDFNTEAFF. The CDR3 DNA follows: TGTGCCAGCAGCTTAGGGGACTTTAACACTGAAGCTTTCTTT.

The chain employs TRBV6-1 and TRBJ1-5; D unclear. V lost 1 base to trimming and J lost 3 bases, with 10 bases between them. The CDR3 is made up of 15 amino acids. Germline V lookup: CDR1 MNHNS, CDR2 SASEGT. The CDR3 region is CASSEVTAYNQPQHF. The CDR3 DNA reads TGTGCCAGCAGTGAAGTTACAGCTTACAATCAGCCCCAGCATTTT.

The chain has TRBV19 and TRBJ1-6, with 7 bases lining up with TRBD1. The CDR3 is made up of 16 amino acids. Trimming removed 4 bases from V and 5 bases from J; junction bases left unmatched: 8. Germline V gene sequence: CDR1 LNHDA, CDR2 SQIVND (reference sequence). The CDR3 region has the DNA TGTGCCAGTAGTAATCCCCGGGACAGCCATAATTCACCCCTCCACTTT. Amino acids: CASSNPRDSHNSPLHF. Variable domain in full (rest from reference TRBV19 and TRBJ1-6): DGGITQSPKYLFRKEGQNVTLSCEQNLNHDAMYWYRQDPGQGLRLIYYSQIVNDFQKGDIAEGYSVSREKKESFPLTVTSAQKNPTAFYLCASSNPRDSHNSPLHFGNGTRLTVT.

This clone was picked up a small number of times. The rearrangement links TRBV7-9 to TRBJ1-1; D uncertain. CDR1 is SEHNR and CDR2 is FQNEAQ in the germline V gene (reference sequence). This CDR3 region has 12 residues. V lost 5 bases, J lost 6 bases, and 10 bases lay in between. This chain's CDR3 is CASSGRTPEAFF. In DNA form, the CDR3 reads TGTGCCAGCAGCGGTCGGACCCCTGAAGCTTTCTTT. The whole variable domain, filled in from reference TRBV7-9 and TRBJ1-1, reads DTGVSQNPRHKITKRGQNVTFRCDPISEHNRLYWYRQTLGQGPEFLTYFQNEAQLEKSRLLSDRFSAERPKGSFSTLEIQRTEQGDSAMYLCASSGRTPEAFFGQGTRLTVV.

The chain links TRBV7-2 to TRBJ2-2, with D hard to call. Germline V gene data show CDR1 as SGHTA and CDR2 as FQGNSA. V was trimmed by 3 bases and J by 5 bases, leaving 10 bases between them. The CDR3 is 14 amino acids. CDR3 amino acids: CASSLNEVTGELFF. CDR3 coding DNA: TGTGCCAGCAGCTTGAACGAGGTTACCGGGGAGCTGTTTTTT.

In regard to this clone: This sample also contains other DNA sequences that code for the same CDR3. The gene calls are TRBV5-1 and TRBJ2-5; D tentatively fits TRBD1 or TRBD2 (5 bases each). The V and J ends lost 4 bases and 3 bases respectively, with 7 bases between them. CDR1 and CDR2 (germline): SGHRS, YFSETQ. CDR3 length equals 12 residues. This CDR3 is CASSRGEETQYF. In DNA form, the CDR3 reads TGCGCCAGCAGCAGAGGGGAAGAGACCCAGTACTTC.

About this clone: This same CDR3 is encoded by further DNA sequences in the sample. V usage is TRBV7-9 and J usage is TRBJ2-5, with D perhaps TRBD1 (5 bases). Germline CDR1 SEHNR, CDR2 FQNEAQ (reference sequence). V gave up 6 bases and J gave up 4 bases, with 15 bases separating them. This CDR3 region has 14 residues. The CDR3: CASSIGQGGETQYF. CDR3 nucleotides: TGTGCCAGCAGTATAGGACAAGGTGGAGAGACCCAGTACTTC.

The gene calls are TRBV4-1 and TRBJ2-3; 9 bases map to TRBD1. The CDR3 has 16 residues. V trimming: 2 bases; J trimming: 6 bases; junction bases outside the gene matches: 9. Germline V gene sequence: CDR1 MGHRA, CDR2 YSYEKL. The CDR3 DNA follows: TGCGCCAGCAGCCAATCTAAGGGACAGGGAGTGGATACGCAGTATTTT. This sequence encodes CASSQSKGQGVDTQYF.

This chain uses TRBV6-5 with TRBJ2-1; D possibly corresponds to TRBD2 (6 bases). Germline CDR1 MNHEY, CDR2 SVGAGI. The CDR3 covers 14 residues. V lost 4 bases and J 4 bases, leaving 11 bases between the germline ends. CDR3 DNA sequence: TGTGCCAGCAGTTGGAGGGGAATTTACAATGAGCAGTTCTTC. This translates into CASSWRGIYNEQFF.

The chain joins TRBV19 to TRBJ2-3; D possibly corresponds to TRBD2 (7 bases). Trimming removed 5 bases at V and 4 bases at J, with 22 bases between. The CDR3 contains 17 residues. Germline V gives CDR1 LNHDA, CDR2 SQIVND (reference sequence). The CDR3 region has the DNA TGTGCCAGTAGTCCCAAGCGGGACACGATATCGGCAGATACGCAGTATTTT. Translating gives CASSPKRDTISADTQYF.

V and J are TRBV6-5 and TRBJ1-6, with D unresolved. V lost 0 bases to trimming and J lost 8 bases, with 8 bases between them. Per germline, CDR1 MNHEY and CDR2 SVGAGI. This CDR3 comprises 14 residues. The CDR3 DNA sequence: TGTGCCAGCAGTTACTCGGATTGGGATTCACCCCTCCACTTT. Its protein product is CASSYSDWDSPLHF.

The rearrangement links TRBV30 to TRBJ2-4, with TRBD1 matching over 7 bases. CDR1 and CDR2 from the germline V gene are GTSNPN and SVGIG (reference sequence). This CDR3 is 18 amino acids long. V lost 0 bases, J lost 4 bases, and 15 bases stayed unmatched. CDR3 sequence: CAWSVRGLVIKGKNIQYF. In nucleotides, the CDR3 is TGTGCCTGGAGTGTAAGGGGGCTTGTAATTAAGGGAAAAAACATTCAGTACTTC.

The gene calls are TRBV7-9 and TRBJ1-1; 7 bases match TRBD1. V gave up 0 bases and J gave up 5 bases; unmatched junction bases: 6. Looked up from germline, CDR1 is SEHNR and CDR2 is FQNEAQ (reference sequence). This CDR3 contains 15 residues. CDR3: CASSLASGGGTEAFF. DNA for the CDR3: TGTGCCAGCAGCTTAGCGTCAGGGGGTGGGACTGAAGCTTTCTTT.